This entry lists 23 T cell receptor beta chains sequenced from one sample in a study of cytomegalovirus exposure and HLA in healthy donors. Primers included in the PCR were 60 Vbeta and 13 Jbeta primers. This table comes from immunoSEQ multiplex PCR, and its TCRdb copy is limited to in-frame clones, with some not included. The sample holds approximately 86,000 clones, 76% seen once. Sequencing was performed on PBMCs. The receptor set was obtained from a man in his forties in good health and CMV-seronegative.

CDR3 nucleotides: TGTGCCAGCAGTCCTTGGGCCCAGGCAGCTTTCTTT. This codes for CASSPWAQAAFF. V usage is TRBV6-1 and J usage is TRBJ1-1, with D uncertain. Germline lookup yields CDR1 MNHNS and CDR2 SASEGT. Between the trimmed V and J ends, which lost 5 bases and 10 bases, there was a span of 14 bases. The CDR3 totals 12 residues.

The V call is TRBV28, the J call TRBJ1-1; D remains ambiguous. Germline assignment: CDR1 MDHEN and CDR2 SYDVKM. The CDR3 is 13 amino acids. V was shortened by 4 bases and J by 3 bases, with 9 bases between the two germline ends. CDR3 nucleotides: TGTGCCAGCAGTTGGTTCCGGGACACTGAAGCTTTCTTT. Its protein product is CASSWFRDTEAFF.

V usage is TRBV4-1 and J usage is TRBJ2-3; TRBD1 is a possible D gene (6 bases). CDR1 is MGHRA and CDR2 is YSYEKL in the germline V gene. This CDR3 comprises 15 residues. V was clipped by 2 bases and J by 6 bases, with 15 bases between them. In nucleotides, the CDR3 is TGCGCCAGCAGCCAAACTTTGGACAGTTATGATACGCAGTATTTT. Amino acid sequence: CASSQTLDSYDTQYF.

The V gene is TRBV9, the J gene TRBJ2-7; D possibly corresponds to TRBD2 (6 bases). Germline V gives CDR1 SGDLS, CDR2 YYNGEE. V lost 0 bases and J 2 bases, leaving 15 bases between the germline ends. The length of the CDR3 is 16 residues. This CDR3 reads CASSVDWGREAYEQYF. In DNA form, the CDR3 reads TGTGCCAGCAGCGTAGATTGGGGCAGGGAGGCCTACGAGCAGTACTTC.

The V and J genes are TRBV5-1 and TRBJ2-7; 11 bases are a match to TRBD2. Trimming cost V 0 bases and J 1 base; bases outside gene matches: 12. The germline V gene encodes CDR1 SGHRS and CDR2 YFSETQ. CDR3 length: 19 amino acids. In DNA form, the CDR3 reads TGCGCCAGCAGCTTGGTTTGGCTAGCGGGGGGCTTAGTATCCTACGAGCAGTACTTC. This encodes CASSLVWLAGGLVSYEQYF.

The V and J genes are TRBV28 and TRBJ1-6; no clear D. The CDR3 is 14 amino acids. CDR1 and CDR2 (germline): MDHEN, SYDVKM. CDR3 DNA: TGTGCGGCCTGCGTGGGCTTTTCCAATTCACCCCTCCACTTT. Protein sequence: CAACVGFSNSPLHF.

The chain joins TRBV9 to TRBJ2-1; TRBD1 is a possible D gene (6 bases). From germline, CDR1 is SGDLS and CDR2 YYNGEE. The CDR3 length is 14 residues. Trimming removed 0 bases at V and 3 bases at J, with 7 bases between. CDR3 amino acids: CASSVVDSYNEQFF. The CDR3 nucleotides read TGTGCCAGCAGCGTAGTGGACAGCTACAATGAGCAGTTCTTC.

The V and J genes are TRBV7-2 and TRBJ2-5, with 8 bases fitting TRBD2. V gave up 1 base and J gave up 4 bases; unmatched junction bases: 11. Germline loops: CDR1 SGHTA, CDR2 FQGNSA. The CDR3 has 17 residues. DNA of the CDR3: TGTGCCAGCAGCTTAGGTGGGGTAGCGGGGCCCATAGAGACCCAGTACTTC. Protein sequence: CASSLGGVAGPIETQYF.

The V and J genes are TRBV5-8 and TRBJ1-2; possible D gene TRBD1, 5 bases. Trimming took off 0 bases at V and 4 bases at J, with 10 bases between the two ends. CDR1 and CDR2 (germline): SGHTS, YDEGEE. This CDR3 has 14 amino acids. CDR3 in DNA: TGTGCCAGCAGCTTGGCAGGGACTACCTATGGCTACACCTTC. It yields the protein CASSLAGTTYGYTF.

The chain employs TRBV27 and TRBJ1-6; 7 bases match TRBD1. The CDR3 is made up of 14 amino acids. The germline gives CDR1 MNHEY, CDR2 SMNVEV (reference sequence). Trimming at V came to 6 bases and at J to 7 bases, leaving 6 bases not matched to a gene. This CDR3 reads CASSLGQANSPLHF. Written as DNA, the CDR3 is TGTGCCAGCAGCCTCGGACAGGCGAATTCACCCCTCCACTTT.

This clone was seen just once. This chain's CDR3 is CASSTDEQYF. The CDR3 nucleotides read TGTGCCTCGTCGACAGACGAGCAGTACTTC. This chain connects TRBV25-1 to TRBJ2-7; D is perhaps TRBD1 (5 bases). V was cut by 11 bases and J by 5 bases, with 10 bases left in between. The CDR3 is made up of 10 amino acids. Per germline, CDR1 MGHDK and CDR2 SYGVNS.

The chain carries TRBV13 and TRBJ1-6, with a tentative D call TRBD1 (5 bases). V lost 2 bases and J lost 4, with 15 bases in between. Germline loops: CDR1 PRHDT, CDR2 FYEKMQ (reference sequence). The CDR3 spans 17 residues. CDR3 coding DNA: TGTGCCAGCAGCTTACAAGGGGTTTTTGGGTATAATTCACCCCTCCACTTT. Translating it yields CASSLQGVFGYNSPLHF. The variable domain in full, completed from reference TRBV13 and TRBJ1-6, reads AAGVIQSPRHLIKEKRETATLKCYPIPRHDTVYWYQQGPGQDPQFLISFYEKMQSDKGSIPDRFSAQQFSDYHSELNMSSLELGDSALYFCASSLQGVFGYNSPLHFGNGTRLTVT.

The chain uses TRBV30 and TRBJ2-5; 7 nucleotides match TRBD1. The CDR3 is 13 amino acids. The J segment lost 8 bases and the V segment lost 3 bases, leaving 9 bases of the junction unmatched. CDR1 is GTSNPN, CDR2 SVGIG, per germline (reference sequence). CDR3: CAWSPTGLDTQYF. The CDR3 DNA follows: TGTGCCTGGAGCCCGACAGGGTTGGACACCCAGTACTTC.

V gene TRBV10-3 combines with J gene TRBJ1-6, with D perhaps matching TRBD1 (5 bases). From germline, CDR1 is ENHRY and CDR2 SYGVKD. The CDR3 contains 15 residues. V was shortened by 4 bases and J by 7 bases, with 14 bases between the two germline ends. CDR3 DNA: TGTGCCATCAGTGTCGAGGGGAGGAGGAATTCACCCCTCCACTTT. The encoded protein is CAISVEGRRNSPLHF.

This chain links TRBV10-3 with TRBJ2-1, with TRBD2 matching 10 bases. Germline V gene lookup returns CDR1 ENHRY and CDR2 SYGVKD. The V gene end was trimmed by 6 bases and the J gene end by 12 bases; junction bases not matched to a gene: 8. The CDR3 totals 13 residues. DNA for the CDR3: TGTGCCATCAGGTTGGTACTAGCGGGGTTGCAGTTCTTC. It codes for CAIRLVLAGLQFF.

The V and J genes are TRBV28 and TRBJ1-2; TRBD1 aligns across 11 bases. CDR1 MDHEN and CDR2 SYDVKM come from the germline V gene. V lost 6 bases to trimming and J lost 7 bases; unmatched junction nucleotides: 4. This CDR3 has 13 residues. The CDR3 sequence: CASRRTGGGGYTF. The CDR3, as DNA: TGTGCCAGCAGACGGACAGGGGGCGGTGGCTACACCTTC.

V usage is TRBV27 and J usage is TRBJ2-7, with D hard to call. CDR1 is MNHEY and CDR2 is SMNVEV in the germline V gene (reference sequence). The CDR3 is 13 residues long. V shed 3 bases and J shed 3 bases, with 9 bases lying between them. In DNA form, the CDR3 reads TGTGCCAGCAGTTTCCAAACCGGCTACGAGCAGTACTTC. It codes for CASSFQTGYEQYF.

V usage is TRBV11-2 and J usage is TRBJ1-4; D is uncertain. In germline, CDR1 is SGHAT, CDR2 FQNNGV. The CDR3 runs to 14 residues. Trimming shortened V by 5 bases and J by 4 bases, and 11 bases separated the two germline ends. The CDR3 DNA reads as TGTGCCAGCAGCCCGCGGGCCTTTAATGAAAAACTGTTTTTT. Amino acids: CASSPRAFNEKLFF.

The chain employs TRBV15 and TRBJ1-1; 7 bases match TRBD1. The CDR3 covers 12 residues. Germline V lookup: CDR1 LNHNV, CDR2 YYDKDF (reference sequence). Germline trimming cut 1 base from V and 11 bases from J; bases unmatched to any gene: 4. The DNA for the CDR3 is TGTGCCACCAGCAGAGGGGACAGCTGGGCTTTCTTT. Translated, it gives CATSRGDSWAFF.

J is TRBJ1-1 and V is TRBV6-5, with D perhaps matching TRBD1 (6 bases). CDR3 length: 13 residues. The germline gives CDR1 MNHEY, CDR2 SVGAGI. V shed 7 bases and J shed 4 bases, with 13 bases lying between them. This chain's CDR3 is CASTGQPGTEAFF. CDR3 sequence (DNA): TGTGCCAGCACCGGACAGCCGGGCACTGAAGCTTTCTTT.

This clone was detected a few times. The genes are TRBV5-8 and TRBJ1-1; 7 bases match TRBD1. The CDR3 runs to 15 residues. Losses at the gene ends were 3 bases for V and 1 base for J; bases not matched to a gene: 6. Germline-derived CDR1 and CDR2 are SGHTS and YDEGEE. The CDR3 DNA is TGTGCCAGCAGCTATACGACAGGGCGGAACACTGAAGCTTTCTTT. Its translation: CASSYTTGRNTEAFF.

Points on this clone: Other DNA sequences in the sample encode the same CDR3. V is TRBV7-9 and J is TRBJ2-3, with no clear D. Germline CDR1 and CDR2: SEHNR and FQNEAQ (reference sequence). The CDR3 is 14 residues long. Trimming pared 3 bases from V and 0 bases from J, leaving 7 bases between. The CDR3 DNA reads TGTGCCAGCAGCTTGTCCCTCAGCACAGATACGCAGTATTTT. It encodes CASSLSLSTDTQYF.

The CDR3 bases are TGTGCCAGCTCACCAGGGTCAGGGGCTGAGAATGAGCAGTTCTTC. Amino acid sequence: CASSPGSGAENEQFF. The V and J genes are TRBV18 and TRBJ2-1; TRBD1 is a possible D gene (6 bases). Germline V CDR1 and CDR2: KGHSH, LQKENI. This CDR3 has 15 amino acids. V was cut by 2 bases and J by 7 bases, with 15 bases left in between.